This TCR beta chain was obtained from a study of metastatic and nonmetastatic thyroid tumors. Until they underwent thyroid surgery, no patient had received any treatment. At least ten counts were recorded for this clone. Given a much more abundant clone one base away, this may be a read error. The sample has other DNA sequences that encode this CDR3 too. The germline V and J ends were trimmed by 3 bases and 15 bases, with 17 bases remaining between them. Germline V gene lookup returns CDR1 KGHSH and CDR2 LQKENI. The CDR3 contains 13 residues. TCRdb reanalyzed the PCR reads with MiXCR. The sample lists tens of thousands of clones; around 17% were seen once.

The sequence derives from a male donor with papillary thyroid cancer or a benign thyroid nodule (not recorded which). Some clones in this sample may be carry-over from other donors' samples. The chain couples TRBV18 to TRBJ2-2; D may match TRBD1 or TRBD2 (5 bases each). The sample taken for sequencing was blood. CDR3 nucleotides: TGTGCCAGCTCACCCGGGACCGAGGGGTCGGTGTTTTTT. This encodes CASSPGTEGSVFF. The full variable domain, rest sourced from reference TRBV18 and TRBJ2-2, is NAGVMQNPRHLVRRRGQEARLRCSPMKGHSHVYWYRQLPEEGLKFMVYLQKENIIDESGMPKERFSAEFPKEGPSILRIQQVVRGDSAAYFCASSPGTEGSVFFGEGSRLTVL.